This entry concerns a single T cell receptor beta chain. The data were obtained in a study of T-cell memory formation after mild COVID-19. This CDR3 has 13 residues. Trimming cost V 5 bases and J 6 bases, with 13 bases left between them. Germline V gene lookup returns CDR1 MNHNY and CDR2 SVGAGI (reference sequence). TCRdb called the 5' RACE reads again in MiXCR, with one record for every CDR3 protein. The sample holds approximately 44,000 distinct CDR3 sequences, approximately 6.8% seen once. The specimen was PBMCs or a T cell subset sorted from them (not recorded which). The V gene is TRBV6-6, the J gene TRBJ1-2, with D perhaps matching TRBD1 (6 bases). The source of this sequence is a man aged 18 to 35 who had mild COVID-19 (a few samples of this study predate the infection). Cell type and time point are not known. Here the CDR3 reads CASSTGGANGYTF. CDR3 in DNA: TGTGCCAGCAGTACGGGGGGGGCGAATGGCTACACCTTC.